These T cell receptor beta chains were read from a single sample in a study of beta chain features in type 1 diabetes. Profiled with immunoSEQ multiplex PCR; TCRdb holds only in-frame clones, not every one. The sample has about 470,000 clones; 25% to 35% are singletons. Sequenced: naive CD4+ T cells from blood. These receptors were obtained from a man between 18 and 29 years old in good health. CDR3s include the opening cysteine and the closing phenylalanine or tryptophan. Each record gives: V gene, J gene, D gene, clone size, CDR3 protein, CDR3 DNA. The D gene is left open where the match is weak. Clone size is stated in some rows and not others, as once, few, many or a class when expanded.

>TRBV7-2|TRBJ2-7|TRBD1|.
CASSLPGGYEQYF
TGTGCCAGCAGCTTGCCAGGGGGCTACGAGCAGTACTTC
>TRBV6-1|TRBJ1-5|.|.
CASSEGFNQPQHF
TGTGCCAGCAGTGAAGGTTTTAATCAGCCCCAGCATTTT
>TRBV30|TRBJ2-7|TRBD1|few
CAWSTTRRDSPYEQYF
TGTGCCTGGAGTACGACCCGTCGGGACAGTCCGTACGAGCAGTACTTC
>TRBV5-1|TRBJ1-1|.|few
CASSRGLLNTEAFF
TGCGCCAGCAGCCGAGGCCTTCTGAACACTGAAGCTTTCTTT
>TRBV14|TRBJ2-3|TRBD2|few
CASSQAGGPADTQYF
TGTGCCAGCAGCCAAGCGGGAGGGCCAGCAGATACGCAGTATTTT
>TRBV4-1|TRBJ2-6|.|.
CASSPPFAQGSSGANVLTF
TGCGCCAGCAGCCCTCCGTTCGCGCAGGGAAGCTCTGGGGCCAACGTCCTGACTTTC
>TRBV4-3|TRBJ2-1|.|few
CASSQVKGTPSYNEQFF
TGCGCCAGCAGCCAAGTTAAAGGGACACCCTCCTACAATGAGCAGTTCTTC
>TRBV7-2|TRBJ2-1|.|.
CASSLEGPGFTSRQFF
TGTGCCAGCAGCTTAGAGGGACCGGGGTTTACAAGTCGGCAGTTCTTC
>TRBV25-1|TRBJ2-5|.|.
CASSEWRGQLGETQYF
TGTGCCAGCAGTGAATGGAGGGGCCAGCTGGGGGAGACCCAGTACTTC
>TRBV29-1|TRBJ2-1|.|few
CSVEGGSSYNEQFF
TGCAGCGTTGAAGGGGGGAGCTCCTACAATGAGCAGTTCTTC
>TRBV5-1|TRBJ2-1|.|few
CASSTQTGTVYNEQFF
TGCGCCAGCAGCACCCAAACCGGGACTGTCTACAATGAGCAGTTCTTC
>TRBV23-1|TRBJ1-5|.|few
CASSYSTGGGQPQHF
TGCGCCAGCAGCTATTCTACGGGGGGCGGACAGCCCCAGCATTTT
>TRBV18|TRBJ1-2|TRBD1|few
CASSPWGQATGYTF
TGTGCCAGCTCACCCTGGGGACAGGCAACAGGCTACACCTTC
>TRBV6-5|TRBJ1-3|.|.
CASSYSMTARRNTIYF
TGTGCCAGCAGTTACTCGATGACAGCCCGACGGAACACCATATATTTT
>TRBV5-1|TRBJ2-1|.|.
CASSQAGLSYNEQFF
TGCGCCAGCAGTCAAGCGGGTCTCTCCTACAATGAGCAGTTCTTC
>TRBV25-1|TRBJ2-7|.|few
CASSQGPGEQYF
TGTGCCAGCAGCCAGGGTCCCGGCGAGCAGTACTTC
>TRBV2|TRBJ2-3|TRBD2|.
CASSVSGSGDTQYF
TGTGCCAGCAGCGTTAGCGGGAGTGGCGATACGCAGTATTTT
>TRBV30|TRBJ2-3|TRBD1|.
CAWSSDRVQDTQYF
TGTGCCTGGAGTTCGGACAGGGTGCAAGATACGCAGTATTTT
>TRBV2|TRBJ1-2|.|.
CASSAFGQGRGYTF
TGTGCCAGCAGTGCCTTTGGGCAGGGCCGGGGCTACACCTTC
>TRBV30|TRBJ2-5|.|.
CAWSAGSETQYF
TGTGCCTGGAGTGCAGGGTCAGAGACCCAGTACTTC
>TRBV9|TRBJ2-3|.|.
CASSVQWSATSTDTQYF
TGTGCCAGCAGCGTCCAATGGAGCGCAACTAGCACAGATACGCAGTATTTT
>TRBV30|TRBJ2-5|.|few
CAWSGLSPQETQYF
TGTGCCTGGAGTGGGCTGTCTCCACAAGAGACCCAGTACTTC
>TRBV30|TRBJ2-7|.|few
CAWTAGGAEQYF
TGTGCCTGGACGGCGGGCGGGGCCGAGCAGTACTTC
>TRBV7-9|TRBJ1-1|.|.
CASSLPFPGAEAFF
TGTGCCAGCAGCTTACCGTTTCCAGGGGCTGAAGCTTTCTTT
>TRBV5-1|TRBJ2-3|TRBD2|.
CASSLALTSGGDTQYF
TGCGCCAGCAGCTTGGCCCTGACTAGCGGGGGAGATACGCAGTATTTT
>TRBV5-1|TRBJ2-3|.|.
CASSLGVAESTDTQYF
TGCGCCAGCAGCTTGGGTGTAGCGGAGAGCACAGATACGCAGTATTTT
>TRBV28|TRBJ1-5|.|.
CASSLGGDGVQPQHF
TGTGCCAGCAGTTTAGGGGGGGACGGAGTTCAGCCCCAGCATTTT
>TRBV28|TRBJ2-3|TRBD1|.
CASTLRTGGGDTQYF
TGTGCCAGCACCTTACGAACAGGGGGAGGAGATACGCAGTATTTT